Presented here are 32 T cell receptor beta chains from one specimen sequenced in a study of T cell responses to AZD1222 COVID-19 vaccine. TCRdb's table, derived via immunoSEQ multiplex PCR, lists solely in-frame clones and lacks some. The sample includes more than 95,000 clones, about 93% of them seen just once. This material consisted of peripheral blood, taken on day 0 of AZD1222 vaccination. The receptors come from an adult in good health.

The J gene is TRBJ2-1, the V gene TRBV24-1; TRBD1 matches at 7 bases. The CDR3 covers 15 residues. V shed 2 bases, J shed 5 bases, and the junction held 5 bases outside the gene matches. Germline V gene lookup returns CDR1 KGHDR and CDR2 SFDVKD. CDR3 bases: TGTGCCACCAGTGATTCGACAGGGAAACACAATGAGCAGTTCTTC. This translates into CATSDSTGKHNEQFF.

The chain links TRBV6-5 to TRBJ2-1; TRBD2 matches 12 bases. In germline, CDR1 is MNHEY, CDR2 SVGAGI. The CDR3 is 16 amino acids. J lost 9 bases, V lost 4 bases, and 10 bases had no gene match. CDR3 loop: CASSSATSGRTGEQFF. CDR3 coding DNA: TGTGCCAGCAGTTCCGCGACTAGCGGGAGAACCGGTGAGCAGTTCTTC.

The V and J genes are TRBV7-9 and TRBJ1-6, with D perhaps TRBD1 (5 bases). The CDR3 length is 14 residues. The germline V and J ends were trimmed by 3 bases and 9 bases, with 12 bases remaining between them. Per the germline V gene, CDR1 is SEHNR and CDR2 is FQNEAQ (reference sequence). The CDR3 sequence is CASSFEGSGSPLHF. The CDR3 region has the DNA TGTGCCAGCAGCTTCGAGGGGTCTGGTTCACCCCTCCACTTT. Based on the CDR3 plus reference TRBV7-9 and TRBJ1-6, the full variable domain is DTGVSQNPRHKITKRGQNVTFRCDPISEHNRLYWYRQTLGQGPEFLTYFQNEAQLEKSRLLSDRFSAERPKGSFSTLEIQRTEQGDSAMYLCASSFEGSGSPLHFGNGTRLTVT.

This clone has a single count. The rearrangement joins TRBV15 to TRBJ1-5; D unresolved. Germline CDR1 is LNHNV and CDR2 is YYDKDF (reference sequence). V lost 1 base, J lost 3 bases, and 4 bases lay in between. This CDR3 is built from 13 residues. The CDR3 nucleotides are TGTGCCACCAGCAGAGGGCCCAATCAGCCCCAGCATTTT. Translating it yields CATSRGPNQPQHF. Combining the CDR3 with reference TRBV15 and TRBJ1-5 gives the whole variable domain DAMVIQNPRYQVTQFGKPVTLSCSQTLNHNVMYWYQQKSSQAPKLLFHYYDKDFNNEADTPDNFQSRRPNTSFCFLDIRSPGLGDTAMYLCATSRGPNQPQHFGDGTRLSIL.

The rearrangement links TRBV3-1 (or the pseudogene TRBV3-2) to TRBJ2-5; 7 bases match TRBD1. The CDR3 spans 17 residues. The junction had 19 bases not matched to a gene; V was cut back by 7 bases and J by 5 bases. Germline values: CDR1 LGHDT, CDR2 YNNKEL (reference sequence). The chain's CDR3 is CASNPGDRDRGAETQYF. The CDR3 bases are TGTGCCAGCAATCCAGGAGACAGGGATCGTGGAGCGGAGACCCAGTACTTC.

This clone was seen just once. The chain is built from TRBV27 and TRBJ1-4; no firm D call. Germline CDR1 and CDR2: MNHEY and SMNVEV (reference sequence). V lost 4 bases to trimming and J lost 0 bases, with 12 bases between them. The CDR3 is 16 residues long. The CDR3 region has the DNA TGTGCCAGCAGTTCACGGACGGAGACAACTAATGAAAAACTGTTTTTT. This sequence encodes CASSSRTETTNEKLFF.

This chain connects TRBV5-1 to TRBJ2-7; 9 bases align to TRBD1. V was pared by 6 bases and J by 2 bases, with 6 bases of the junction left unmatched. In germline, CDR1 is SGHRS, CDR2 YFSETQ. The CDR3 runs to 14 residues. CDR3 region: CASKTGQGTYEQYF. As DNA, the CDR3 is TGCGCCAGCAAAACGGGACAGGGCACCTACGAGCAGTACTTC. Together with reference TRBV5-1 and TRBJ2-7, the CDR3 gives the full variable domain: KAGVTQTPRYLIKTRGQQVTLSCSPISGHRSVSWYQQTPGQGLQFLFEYFSETQRNKGNFPGRFSGRQFSNSRSEMNVSTLELGDSALYLCASKTGQGTYEQYFGPGTRLTVT.

The chain uses TRBV4-1 and TRBJ2-2; D gene ambiguous. Germline CDR1 MGHRA, CDR2 YSYEKL. V was trimmed by 1 base and J by 6 bases, leaving 12 bases between them. This CDR3 comprises 15 residues. Here the CDR3 DNA reads TGCGCCAGCAGCCAAGGCCGTATGGGCTCCGGGGAGCTGTTTTTT. Translation gives CASSQGRMGSGELFF.

This CDR3 reads CASSWVVAGATNSGANVLTF. CDR3 DNA: TGCGCCAGCAGCTGGGTGGTAGCGGGAGCGACAAACTCTGGGGCCAACGTCCTGACTTTC. This chain connects TRBV5-1 to TRBJ2-6; 9 bases fit TRBD2. CDR1 is SGHRS, CDR2 YFSETQ, per germline. CDR3 length: 20 residues. After removal of 3 bases from V and 0 bases from J, the junction contained 13 bases not matched to a gene.

This chain connects TRBV5-4 to TRBJ2-2, with TRBD1 matching over 8 bases. The CDR3 covers 16 residues. Germline lookup yields CDR1 SGHNT and CDR2 YYREEE (reference sequence). J was trimmed by 3 bases and V by 4 bases; bases with no gene match: 8. CDR3 amino acids: CASSRPGQGYTGELFF. The CDR3 DNA reads as TGTGCCAGCAGCCGACCCGGACAGGGCTACACCGGGGAGCTGTTTTTT. The full variable domain, completed using reference TRBV5-4 and TRBJ2-2, is ETGVTQSPTHLIKTRGQQVTLRCSSQSGHNTVSWYQQALGQGPQFIFQYYREEENGRGNFPPRFSGLQFPNYSSELNVNALELDDSALYLCASSRPGQGYTGELFFGEGSRLTVL.

The chain recombines TRBV5-1 with TRBJ1-5, with TRBD1 matching 9 bases. Per the germline V gene, CDR1 is SGHRS and CDR2 is YFSETQ. CDR3 size: 14 residues. Unmatched junction bases numbered 3, after V lost 3 bases and J lost 5 bases. The DNA of the CDR3 is TGCGCCAGCAGCTCGGGACAGGGAGATCAGCCCCAGCATTTT. Residues: CASSSGQGDQPQHF. The whole variable domain, filled in from reference TRBV5-1 and TRBJ1-5, reads KAGVTQTPRYLIKTRGQQVTLSCSPISGHRSVSWYQQTPGQGLQFLFEYFSETQRNKGNFPGRFSGRQFSNSRSEMNVSTLELGDSALYLCASSSGQGDQPQHFGDGTRLSIL.

This rearrangement joins TRBV5-5 to TRBJ2-1; 14 nucleotides match TRBD2. V trimming: 4 bases; J trimming: 8 bases; junction bases outside the gene matches: 2. Germline V gene lookup returns CDR1 SGHKS and CDR2 YYEKEE (reference sequence). There are 14 residues in the CDR3. CDR3 protein: CASSRLAGGDEQFF. CDR3 nucleotide sequence: TGTGCCAGCAGCCGACTAGCGGGAGGGGATGAGCAGTTCTTC.

The genes are TRBV6-6 and TRBJ1-6; a weak D match, TRBD1 (6 bases). This CDR3 region has 16 residues. In germline, CDR1 is MNHNY, CDR2 SVGAGI (reference sequence). The V and J ends lost 6 bases and 10 bases respectively, with 22 bases between them. CDR3 amino acids: CASSDGDKIESSPLHF. The CDR3 coding sequence is TGTGCCAGCAGCGACGGGGACAAAATCGAATCCTCACCCCTCCACTTT.

In the case of this clone: This specimen includes other DNA sequences encoding the same CDR3. V and J are TRBV12-3 or TRBV12-4 and TRBJ2-3; D is unclear. V lost 3 bases to trimming and J lost 4 bases, with 5 bases between them. The CDR3 loop spans 12 amino acids. The CDR3 reads CASSFGADTQYF. Here the CDR3 DNA reads TGTGCCAGCAGTTTTGGGGCAGATACGCAGTATTTT.

The chain recombines TRBV5-1 with TRBJ2-5; 14 nucleotides agree with TRBD2. This CDR3 contains 15 residues. The V gene's germline CDR1 is SGHRS and CDR2 YFSETQ. V was pared by 5 bases and J by 5 bases, with 5 bases of the junction left unmatched. The CDR3 protein is CASRTGTSGSETQYF. As DNA, the CDR3 is TGCGCCAGCAGAACCGGGACTAGCGGGAGTGAGACCCAGTACTTC.

This sequence joins TRBV10-1 and TRBJ2-7, with D perhaps matching TRBD1 (7 bases). The V gene lost 5 bases and the J gene lost 6 bases, with 11 bases spanning the gap. The germline V gene encodes CDR1 WNHNN and CDR2 SYGVQD (reference sequence). The CDR3 has 12 residues. CDR3 coding DNA: TGCGCCAGCAGTCGACAGGGAGGCGAGCAGTACTTC. It translates to CASSRQGGEQYF.

V is TRBV20-1 and J is TRBJ2-4; 10 bases are shared with TRBD2. This CDR3 comprises 14 residues. Per germline, CDR1 DFQATT and CDR2 SNEGSKA (reference sequence). V gave up 3 bases and J gave up 7 bases; unmatched junction bases: 6. CDR3 loop: CSASRAGGMNIQYF. The CDR3 DNA reads as TGCAGTGCTAGTAGAGCGGGAGGGATGAACATTCAGTACTTC.

V is TRBV6-1 and J is TRBJ1-3; D gene unclear. V was shortened by 1 base and J by 3 bases, with 1 base between the two germline ends. CDR1 and CDR2 from the germline V gene are MNHNS and SASEGT. This CDR3 contains 12 residues. The CDR3 nucleotides are TGTGCCAGCAGTGAAGTTGGAAACACCATATATTTT. Translating it yields CASSEVGNTIYF.

The chain recombines TRBV5-4 with TRBJ2-1, with TRBD2 as a possible D gene (6 bases). CDR1 and CDR2 from the germline V gene are SGHNT and YYREEE (reference sequence). The CDR3 sequence is 15 residues long. The V end lost 4 bases, the J end lost 5 bases, and 16 bases lay between the germline ends. Here the CDR3 DNA reads TGTGCCAGCAGCCGGGGGAGCCTAAGTCACAATGAGCAGTTCTTC. Amino acids: CASSRGSLSHNEQFF. The full variable domain, its missing parts supplied by reference TRBV5-4 and TRBJ2-1, is ETGVTQSPTHLIKTRGQQVTLRCSSQSGHNTVSWYQQALGQGPQFIFQYYREEENGRGNFPPRFSGLQFPNYSSELNVNALELDDSALYLCASSRGSLSHNEQFFGPGTRLTVL.

This sequence joins TRBV5-1 and TRBJ1-2; TRBD1 agrees at 9 bases. J was trimmed by 8 bases and V by 4 bases; bases with no gene match: 12. The CDR3 length is 15 residues. The germline gives CDR1 SGHRS, CDR2 YFSETQ. The CDR3 here is CASSERAGQGVGYTF. In nucleotides, the CDR3 is TGCGCCAGCAGCGAACGGGCGGGACAGGGTGTCGGCTACACCTTC.

The chain carries TRBV18 and TRBJ1-1; maybe TRBD1 (6 bases). The germline gives CDR1 KGHSH, CDR2 LQKENI. V was clipped by 5 bases and J by 1 base, with 8 bases between them. The CDR3 loop spans 13 amino acids. CDR3: CASSSQGNTEAFF. CDR3 DNA sequence: TGTGCCAGCTCATCACAGGGGAACACTGAAGCTTTCTTT.

The V gene is TRBV18, the J gene TRBJ1-5; a weak D match, TRBD1 (5 bases). The length of the CDR3 is 16 residues. The germline V gene encodes CDR1 KGHSH and CDR2 LQKENI. Trimming cost V 3 bases and J 6 bases, with 18 bases left between them. The CDR3 reads CASSPTRGGGSQPQHF. The CDR3 DNA follows: TGTGCCAGCTCACCCACACGCGGGGGTGGAAGTCAGCCCCAGCATTTT.

The rearrangement links TRBV6-4 to TRBJ2-5; a possible D gene is TRBD1 (5 bases). This CDR3 region has 18 residues. V lost 0 bases and J lost 1, with 18 bases in between. Germline V gives CDR1 MRHNA, CDR2 SNTAGT. CDR3 coding DNA: TGTGCCAGCAGTGACTCGAGTCCCCCCAGGGCAGGCCAAGAGACCCAGTACTTC. Its protein product is CASSDSSPPRAGQETQYF.

The chain uses TRBV10-3 and TRBJ1-6; D not certain. CDR1 is ENHRY, CDR2 SYGVKD, per germline. V lost 6 bases and J lost 7, with 13 bases in between. CDR3 size: 14 residues. Written as DNA, the CDR3 is TGTGCCATCAGCGGTTGGGCCGAGAATTCACCCCTCCACTTT. Its translation is CAISGWAENSPLHF.

This clone was seen a single time. J is TRBJ2-7 and V is TRBV28; the D gene is possibly TRBD1 (5 bases). CDR1 and CDR2 (germline): MDHEN, SYDVKM. This CDR3 spans 12 amino acids. V was trimmed by 6 bases and J by 3 bases, leaving 9 bases between them. The CDR3 DNA sequence: TGTGCCAGCAGGGGGCAGGTCTACGAGCAGTACTTC. It is translated as CASRGQVYEQYF. Looking up the rest from reference TRBV28 and TRBJ2-7 gives the full variable domain: DVKVTQSSRYLVKRTGEKVFLECVQDMDHENMFWYRQDPGLGLRLIYFSYDVKMKEKGDIPEGYSVSREKKERFSLILESASTNQTSMYLCASRGQVYEQYFGPGTRLTVT.

The chain carries TRBV27 and TRBJ1-6, with a weak D call TRBD1 (6 bases). The CDR3 is 15 amino acids. V lost 7 bases, J lost 10 bases, and 20 bases lay in between. From germline, CDR1 is MNHEY and CDR2 SMNVEV (reference sequence). This CDR3 is CASTRALGGGSPLHF. Written as DNA, the CDR3 is TGTGCCAGCACCAGGGCCCTCGGGGGCGGATCACCCCTCCACTTT.

The chain couples TRBV5-5 to TRBJ2-7; 10 bases agree with TRBD2. The ends lost 6 bases at V and 5 bases at J; junction bases unmatched: 11. Looked up from germline, CDR1 is SGHKS and CDR2 is YYEKEE (reference sequence). The CDR3 runs to 15 residues. The CDR3 protein is CASIHSRTSGDEQYF. CDR3 bases: TGTGCCAGCATCCATTCTAGGACTAGCGGTGACGAGCAGTACTTC.

V gene TRBV18 combines with J gene TRBJ1-1; no firm D call. The CDR3 is made up of 14 amino acids. Germline V gene sequence: CDR1 KGHSH, CDR2 LQKENI. V was shortened by 2 bases and J by 2 bases, with 9 bases between the two germline ends. In DNA, the CDR3 is TGTGCCAGCTCACCAGGTCTAGGAAACACTGAAGCTTTCTTT. Translation: CASSPGLGNTEAFF.

This clone was detected a few times. The chain uses TRBV13 and TRBJ1-2; a possible D gene is TRBD1 (6 bases). The germline V and J ends were trimmed by 1 base and 8 bases, with 20 bases remaining between them. The CDR3 sequence is 16 residues long. Germline V gives CDR1 PRHDT, CDR2 FYEKMQ (reference sequence). The CDR3 region has the DNA TGTGCCAGCAGCTTAGAGGACGTGGGCAGGGGACACGGCTACACCTTC. Encoded protein: CASSLEDVGRGHGYTF.

The chain carries TRBV27 and TRBJ2-7; 8 nucleotides line up with TRBD2. The CDR3 is made up of 15 amino acids. CDR1 and CDR2 from the germline V gene are MNHEY and SMNVEV (reference sequence). V was clipped by 3 bases and J by 3 bases; unmatched bases: 7. CDR3 coding DNA: TGTGCCAGCAGTTTGGTGGCTAGCGGGCTCTACGAGCAGTACTTC. It translates to CASSLVASGLYEQYF.

The rearrangement joins TRBV3-1 (or the pseudogene TRBV3-2) to TRBJ2-1; no definite D call. Germline V gives CDR1 LGHDT, CDR2 YNNKEL (reference sequence). The CDR3 consists of 14 residues. Trimming cost V 0 bases and J 6 bases, with 9 bases left between them. The DNA of the CDR3 is TGTGCCAGCAGCCAAGATCTCGAAATCAATGAGCAGTTCTTC. This codes for CASSQDLEINEQFF.

The CDR3 DNA is TGTGCCAGCAGCAAACGACCGGGACTAGCGAGCAATGAGCAGTTCTTC. The encoded protein is CASSKRPGLASNEQFF. V gene TRBV7-2 combines with J gene TRBJ2-1; 10 bases are shared with TRBD2. CDR3 length equals 16 residues. Per the germline V gene, CDR1 is SGHTA and CDR2 is FQGNSA. The V segment lost 5 bases and the J segment 6 bases; nucleotides outside the gene matches: 10.